One and the same sample provided the 17 T cell receptor beta chains below, sequenced in a study of cytomegalovirus exposure and HLA in healthy donors. Vbeta (60) and Jbeta (13) primers were used in the PCR. Clones were sequenced by immunoSEQ multiplex PCR, and TCRdb holds only the in-frame ones, with some missing. The table has 100,000 or so clones, roughly four fifths seen once. The sample was PBMCs. The receptor source for this set is a man aged 25 to 40 in good health and CMV-seropositive.

The chain employs TRBV7-9 and TRBJ2-1, with 9 bases matching TRBD2. Germline V gene data show CDR1 as SEHNR and CDR2 as FQNEAQ (reference sequence). CDR3 length equals 16 residues. The V segment lost 3 bases and the J segment 4 bases; nucleotides outside the gene matches: 7. CDR3 residues: CASSLLREGPYNEQFF. CDR3 nucleotides: TGTGCCAGCAGCTTGCTGCGGGAGGGCCCGTACAATGAGCAGTTCTTC. Variable domain in full (rest from reference TRBV7-9 and TRBJ2-1): DTGVSQNPRHKITKRGQNVTFRCDPISEHNRLYWYRQTLGQGPEFLTYFQNEAQLEKSRLLSDRFSAERPKGSFSTLEIQRTEQGDSAMYLCASSLLREGPYNEQFFGPGTRLTVL.

J is TRBJ1-6 and V is TRBV27, with 8 bases fitting TRBD1. The CDR3 totals 16 residues. In germline, CDR1 is MNHEY, CDR2 SMNVEV (reference sequence). J lost 10 bases, V lost 2 bases, and 10 bases had no gene match. The CDR3 DNA sequence: TGTGCCAGCAGTTTACGACAGGGGAGGTATGGATCACCCCTCCACTTT. Translating it yields CASSLRQGRYGSPLHF.

V usage is TRBV10-3 and J usage is TRBJ1-5; D gene unclear. The CDR3 is 13 residues long. Germline V gene sequence: CDR1 ENHRY, CDR2 SYGVKD. Trimming left V 4 bases short and J 5 bases short, with 9 bases between. The CDR3 protein is CAISADKYQPQHF. The CDR3 DNA reads TGTGCCATCAGTGCCGACAAGTATCAGCCCCAGCATTTT.

The chain carries TRBV6-6 and TRBJ2-1, with D unresolved. The CDR3 totals 14 residues. Between the trimmed V and J ends, which lost 2 bases and 10 bases, there was a span of 15 bases. Germline V gene lookup returns CDR1 MNHNY and CDR2 SVGAGI (reference sequence). The CDR3 sequence: CASSYIGRQGEQFF. The CDR3, as DNA: TGTGCCAGCAGTTACATCGGCAGGCAAGGCGAGCAGTTCTTC.

V gene TRBV30 combines with J gene TRBJ1-6; maybe TRBD1 (6 bases). The germline gives CDR1 GTSNPN, CDR2 SVGIG (reference sequence). Trimming took 1 base from V and 7 from J, leaving 8 bases between them. This CDR3 contains 13 residues. CDR3 in amino acids: CAWSGGQNSPLHF. In nucleotides, the CDR3 is TGTGCCTGGAGTGGGGGGCAGAATTCACCCCTCCACTTT.

The V and J genes are TRBV5-1 and TRBJ1-3; D gene ambiguous. The V and J ends lost 2 bases and 0 bases respectively, with 15 bases between them. Germline-derived CDR1 and CDR2 are SGHRS and YFSETQ. This CDR3 is 17 amino acids long. In nucleotides, the CDR3 is TGCGCCAGCAGCTTCTGGCCCCAAGTCGACTCTGGAAACACCATATATTTT. Translated: CASSFWPQVDSGNTIYF.

The V gene is TRBV6-1, the J gene TRBJ1-4; 9 bases agree with TRBD1. The CDR3 has 16 amino acids. V was pared by 0 bases and J by 1 base, with 0 bases of the junction left unmatched. The V gene's germline CDR1 is MNHNS and CDR2 SASEGT. For the CDR3, the DNA is TGTGCCAGCAGTGAAGCGACAGGGGGAACTAATGAAAAACTGTTTTTT. Amino acids: CASSEATGGTNEKLFF.

The gene calls are TRBV5-4 and TRBJ1-2, with D perhaps matching TRBD1 (6 bases). Trimming removed 4 bases from V and 6 bases from J, with 19 bases in between. Germline V gene lookup returns CDR1 SGHNT and CDR2 YYREEE (reference sequence). CDR3 length: 15 residues. The CDR3 nucleotides read TGTGCCAGCAGCACACAGGACTCCCCAGGGGATGGCTACACCTTC. Translating it yields CASSTQDSPGDGYTF.

The table lists this clone with a few counts. The CDR3 bases are TGCGCCAGCAGCTCTAGGGGAGGAGAAAAACTGTTTTTT. As protein: CASSSRGGEKLFF. This rearrangement joins TRBV5-1 to TRBJ1-4, with D possibly TRBD1 on 5 matching bases. This CDR3 is 13 amino acids long. Germline CDR1 is SGHRS and CDR2 is YFSETQ. V was shortened by 3 bases and J by 8 bases, with 11 bases between the two germline ends.

The CDR3 loop reads CASSLGSQGPYEQYF. CDR3 DNA sequence: TGTGCCAGCAGCTTAGGATCGCAGGGCCCCTACGAGCAGTACTTC. The chain is built from TRBV7-9 and TRBJ2-5, with D tentatively TRBD1 (5 bases). The better agreement between TRBJ2-7 and the DNA end casts doubt on the J call. The CDR3 is 15 residues long. Germline V gives CDR1 SEHNR, CDR2 FQNEAQ (reference sequence).

The chain combines TRBV10-3 with TRBJ2-3, with 12 bases that match TRBD2. CDR3 length: 18 amino acids. Trimming cost V 5 bases and J 5 bases; bases outside gene matches: 14. Germline values: CDR1 ENHRY, CDR2 SYGVKD. CDR3 sequence (DNA): TGTGCCATCAGTAGAAATCTAGCGGGAGGGCCTGGTGTAGATACGCAGTATTTT. This sequence encodes CAISRNLAGGPGVDTQYF.

This clone was observed a handful of times. The chain carries TRBV27 and TRBJ1-1; D unclear. Per the germline V gene, CDR1 is MNHEY and CDR2 is SMNVEV (reference sequence). V was clipped by 5 bases and J by 6 bases, with 13 bases between them. The CDR3 contains 13 residues. CDR3 in DNA: TGTGCCAGCAGTGCCGGTTCCCGGGCTGAAGCTTTCTTT. This translates into CASSAGSRAEAFF.

This chain links TRBV6-5 with TRBJ2-2; 7 nucleotides match TRBD2. V lost 5 bases and J lost 1; bases outside the gene matches: 4. This CDR3 is 15 amino acids long. Germline lookup yields CDR1 MNHEY and CDR2 SVGAGI. CDR3: CASSHGGGNTGELFF. The CDR3 bases are TGTGCCAGCAGTCACGGCGGGGGGAACACCGGGGAGCTGTTTTTT.

The chain couples TRBV27 to TRBJ2-1, with 9 bases that match TRBD1. In germline, CDR1 is MNHEY, CDR2 SMNVEV (reference sequence). The CDR3 is 15 residues long. The junction had 6 bases not matched to a gene; V was cut back by 3 bases and J by 6 bases. CDR3 region: CASSFRDRDINEQFF. CDR3 sequence (DNA): TGTGCCAGCAGTTTTCGGGACAGGGACATCAATGAGCAGTTCTTC.

This chain uses TRBV30 with TRBJ2-7; weak D call: TRBD2 (6 bases). CDR1 GTSNPN and CDR2 SVGIG come from the germline V gene (reference sequence). The CDR3 spans 13 residues. Trimming removed 3 bases at V and 2 bases at J, with 11 bases between. The CDR3 DNA follows: TGTGCCTGGAGCCCCGGGGGTGCCTACGAGCAGTACTTC. It encodes CAWSPGGAYEQYF.

This CDR3 is CASSLGTSGFLSYNEQFF. CDR3 DNA: TGTGCCAGCAGTCTCGGGACTAGCGGGTTCCTCTCCTACAATGAGCAGTTCTTC. The V call is TRBV28, the J call TRBJ2-1; 12 bases are shared with TRBD2. Per germline, CDR1 MDHEN and CDR2 SYDVKM. With V trimmed by 5 bases and J by 0 bases, 8 bases remained unmatched. The CDR3 is 18 residues long. The full variable domain, its missing parts supplied by reference TRBV28 and TRBJ2-1, is DVKVTQSSRYLVKRTGEKVFLECVQDMDHENMFWYRQDPGLGLRLIYFSYDVKMKEKGDIPEGYSVSREKKERFSLILESASTNQTSMYLCASSLGTSGFLSYNEQFFGPGTRLTVL.

The chain combines TRBV10-1 with TRBJ2-5; TRBD1 might be the D (5 bases). The last part of the DNA fits TRBJ2-7 better; the J call may be wrong. Germline CDR1 WNHNN, CDR2 SYGVQD (reference sequence). The CDR3 spans 13 residues. The DNA of the CDR3 is TGCGCCAGCAGTGAGACAGACAGCCGCGAGCAGTACTTC. Protein: CASSETDSREQYF.